These T cell receptor beta chains were read from a single sample in a study of T-cell reconstitution after alpha-beta-depleted transplantation in children. TCRdb re-called the PCR reads with MiXCR, one entry per CDR3 protein. Of about 300,000 distinct CDR3 sequences in the sample, 6% to 10% are singletons; the top ten hold about 9.3%. The source material was peripheral blood, sampled 360 days after TCRalphabeta/CD19-depleted stem cell transplant. These receptors all come from a female patient aged 2 to 10 who had a stem cell transplant for Fanconi anemia, so the T cells may come from the graft donor. The CDR3 runs from the conserved cysteine through the conserved F or W. Each record gives: CDR3 length, V gene, J gene, CDR3 protein.

CDR3 length: 15; V gene: TRBV9; J gene: TRBJ2-2; CDR3 protein: CASSETSFNTGELFF
CDR3 length: 14; V gene: TRBV6-5; J gene: TRBJ2-3; CDR3 protein: CASSLTGGKYTQYF
CDR3 length: 12; V gene: TRBV20-1; J gene: TRBJ2-7; CDR3 protein: CSASGRSYEQYF
CDR3 length: 12; V gene: TRBV12-3/TRBV12-4; J gene: TRBJ1-2; CDR3 protein: CASRRDRDGYTF
CDR3 length: 15; V gene: TRBV2; J gene: TRBJ2-3; CDR3 protein: CASSPGTGRTDTQYF
CDR3 length: 11; V gene: TRBV7-2; J gene: TRBJ2-7; CDR3 protein: CASTDTYEQYF
CDR3 length: 13; V gene: TRBV28; J gene: TRBJ1-1; CDR3 protein: CASRKQGSTEAFF
CDR3 length: 15; V gene: TRBV5-1; J gene: TRBJ2-3; CDR3 protein: CASSLGIFSTDTQYF
CDR3 length: 15; V gene: TRBV20-1; J gene: TRBJ2-5; CDR3 protein: CSASLSGVTGETQYF
CDR3 length: 13; V gene: TRBV28; J gene: TRBJ1-1; CDR3 protein: CASRYRGSSEAFF
CDR3 length: 17; V gene: TRBV21-1; J gene: TRBJ2-2; CDR3 protein: CASSKDRGMANTGELFF
CDR3 length: 16; V gene: TRBV9; J gene: TRBJ1-3; CDR3 protein: CASSSRDRLAWNTIYF
CDR3 length: 14; V gene: TRBV7-2; J gene: TRBJ2-7; CDR3 protein: CASSLAIGSHEQYF
CDR3 length: 18; V gene: TRBV20-1; J gene: TRBJ2-2; CDR3 protein: CSASWGLAGAANTGELFF
CDR3 length: 16; V gene: TRBV5-7; J gene: TRBJ1-5; CDR3 protein: CASSPTGTGGSQPQHF
CDR3 length: 14; V gene: TRBV6-1; J gene: TRBJ1-1; CDR3 protein: CATTRRTHNTEAFF
CDR3 length: 15; V gene: TRBV19; J gene: TRBJ1-6; CDR3 protein: CASSIGQGVSSPLHF
CDR3 length: 18; V gene: TRBV28; J gene: TRBJ2-5; CDR3 protein: CASSPRLRTSGRAETQYF
CDR3 length: 15; V gene: TRBV11-2; J gene: TRBJ2-5; CDR3 protein: CASSLGAWRPETQYF
CDR3 length: 12; V gene: TRBV2; J gene: TRBJ2-3; CDR3 protein: CASRPGTDTQYF
CDR3 length: 15; V gene: TRBV5-1; J gene: TRBJ2-5; CDR3 protein: CASYYGTGRLETQYF
CDR3 length: 16; V gene: TRBV3-1; J gene: TRBJ1-6; CDR3 protein: CASSLDRGHYNSPLHF
CDR3 length: 15; V gene: TRBV5-1; J gene: TRBJ2-3; CDR3 protein: CASSLIRGATDTQYF
CDR3 length: 14; V gene: TRBV5-5; J gene: TRBJ1-1; CDR3 protein: CASSPGGRNTEAFF
CDR3 length: 14; V gene: TRBV18; J gene: TRBJ2-1; CDR3 protein: CASSPPGRASEQFF
CDR3 length: 15; V gene: TRBV4-2; J gene: TRBJ2-7; CDR3 protein: CASSQLGDFNYEQYF
CDR3 length: 19; V gene: TRBV5-1; J gene: TRBJ1-1; CDR3 protein: CASSSRDRGPLGFRSEAFF
CDR3 length: 16; V gene: TRBV6-5; J gene: TRBJ2-2; CDR3 protein: CASSYSGGRAHGELFF
CDR3 length: 17; V gene: TRBV3-1; J gene: TRBJ2-5; CDR3 protein: CASSQGFPAGGQETQYF
CDR3 length: 15; V gene: TRBV24-1; J gene: TRBJ2-1; CDR3 protein: CATSDPGQQGNEQFF
CDR3 length: 12; V gene: TRBV3-1; J gene: TRBJ2-3; CDR3 protein: CASSQDTDTQYF
CDR3 length: 14; V gene: TRBV11-2; J gene: TRBJ2-1; CDR3 protein: CASSRTSSYNEQFF
CDR3 length: 14; V gene: TRBV6-5; J gene: TRBJ2-3; CDR3 protein: CASSYTLTHNTQYF
CDR3 length: 12; V gene: TRBV2; J gene: TRBJ2-1; CDR3 protein: CASRGLYNEQFF
CDR3 length: 19; V gene: TRBV25-1; J gene: TRBJ1-2; CDR3 protein: CASSEYPVLGQGGNYGYTF
CDR3 length: 17; V gene: TRBV5-1; J gene: TRBJ1-3; CDR3 protein: CASSPEGRRDAVGPIYF
CDR3 length: 14; V gene: TRBV18; J gene: TRBJ2-3; CDR3 protein: CASAYSGLTDTQYF
CDR3 length: 12; V gene: TRBV29-1; J gene: TRBJ1-1; CDR3 protein: CSVKDRGRRAFF
CDR3 length: 15; V gene: TRBV9; J gene: TRBJ2-1; CDR3 protein: CASSVVGLAGNEQFF
CDR3 length: 14; V gene: TRBV19; J gene: TRBJ2-7; CDR3 protein: CASSIPGLGYEQYF
CDR3 length: 15; V gene: TRBV27; J gene: TRBJ2-1; CDR3 protein: CASSLLAGPYNEQFF
CDR3 length: 13; V gene: TRBV5-5; J gene: TRBJ1-5; CDR3 protein: CASSLDTPGPQHF
CDR3 length: 13; V gene: TRBV4-3; J gene: TRBJ2-1; CDR3 protein: CASSQDVTTEQFF
CDR3 length: 19; V gene: TRBV7-8; J gene: TRBJ1-1; CDR3 protein: CASSLVSGTGTLLNTEAFF
CDR3 length: 15; V gene: TRBV18; J gene: TRBJ2-7; CDR3 protein: CASSPQTGGHGEQYF
CDR3 length: 15; V gene: TRBV14; J gene: TRBJ2-1; CDR3 protein: CASRYRGPTYNEQFF
CDR3 length: 13; V gene: TRBV27; J gene: TRBJ2-5; CDR3 protein: CASSILGAETQYF
CDR3 length: 14; V gene: TRBV20-1; J gene: TRBJ2-7; CDR3 protein: CSARIDQVSYEQYF
CDR3 length: 12; V gene: TRBV29-1; J gene: TRBJ1-1; CDR3 protein: CSVSRGRTEAFF
CDR3 length: 13; V gene: TRBV12-3/TRBV12-4; J gene: TRBJ2-1; CDR3 protein: CASRKTTGGVEFF
CDR3 length: 13; V gene: TRBV3-1; J gene: TRBJ2-7; CDR3 protein: CASSQPTPYEQYF
CDR3 length: 15; V gene: TRBV6-1; J gene: TRBJ2-1; CDR3 protein: CASSKRAGGYNEQFF
CDR3 length: 14; V gene: TRBV6-2/TRBV6-3; J gene: TRBJ2-7; CDR3 protein: CASRIGTGVYEQYF
CDR3 length: 13; V gene: TRBV6-2/TRBV6-3; J gene: TRBJ2-7; CDR3 protein: CASFGTVPREQYF
CDR3 length: 17; V gene: TRBV3-1; J gene: TRBJ2-7; CDR3 protein: CASSQEVRAGGLYEQYF